This entry lists 17 T cell receptor beta chains sequenced from one sample in a study of control samples from healthy donors and cancer patients. Repertoires were generated with immunoSEQ multiplex PCR, while TCRdb's copy carries only in-frame clones and drops some. The sample lists 150,000 to 200,000 clones, 92% occurring once. The sample taken for sequencing was blood. The receptors shown here come from a woman aged 25 to 45 in good health.

The DNA for the CDR3 is TGTGCCAGCAGTTTATCAGGGCCCCTTTCTGGAAACACCATATATTTT. It yields the protein CASSLSGPLSGNTIYF. The chain is built from TRBV28 and TRBJ1-3, with D possibly matching TRBD1 (5 bases). The length of the CDR3 is 16 residues. Per the germline V gene, CDR1 is MDHEN and CDR2 is SYDVKM. Trimming took 1 base from V and 1 from J, leaving 11 bases between them.

This clone was observed a handful of times. V and J are TRBV11-2 and TRBJ2-1; the match to TRBD1 covers 8 bases. After removal of 5 bases from V and 7 bases from J, the junction contained 13 bases not matched to a gene. Germline lookup yields CDR1 SGHAT and CDR2 FQNNGV. This CDR3 contains 16 residues. CDR3 in DNA: TGTGCCAGCAGCCTAGTCGGAGCAGGGGGCAGGAATGAGCAGTTCTTC. This encodes CASSLVGAGGRNEQFF.

V and J are TRBV7-9 and TRBJ2-5; D gene unclear. The germline V and J ends were trimmed by 8 bases and 3 bases, with 13 bases remaining between them. Per the germline V gene, CDR1 is SEHNR and CDR2 is FQNEAQ (reference sequence). There are 13 residues in the CDR3. CDR3 amino acids: CASGVVGKETQYF. CDR3 nucleotide sequence: TGTGCCAGCGGAGTAGTGGGAAAAGAGACCCAGTACTTC. The entire variable domain, with the rest obtained from reference TRBV7-9 and TRBJ2-5, is as follows: DTGVSQNPRHKITKRGQNVTFRCDPISEHNRLYWYRQTLGQGPEFLTYFQNEAQLEKSRLLSDRFSAERPKGSFSTLEIQRTEQGDSAMYLCASGVVGKETQYFGPGTRLLVL.

The chain uses TRBV9 and TRBJ1-1; D is possibly TRBD1 (5 bases). CDR1 and CDR2 (germline): SGDLS, YYNGEE. This CDR3 contains 12 residues. V was pared by 7 bases and J by 1 base, with 8 bases between. The chain's CDR3 is CASGTGNTEAFF. DNA for the CDR3: TGTGCCAGCGGCACAGGGAACACTGAAGCTTTCTTT.

This chain uses TRBV19 with TRBJ2-1, with 10 bases lining up with TRBD2. The CDR3 spans 14 residues. The V gene's germline CDR1 is LNHDA and CDR2 SQIVND (reference sequence). V dropped 5 bases and J dropped 6; count of bases not matched to a gene: 4. CDR3 coding DNA: TGTGCCAGTAGTCAAGCGGGAGGGCCCAATGAGCAGTTCTTC. Translation: CASSQAGGPNEQFF.

The V call is TRBV14, the J call TRBJ1-2; D might be TRBD1 (6 bases). The V end was cut by 0 bases, the J end by 4 bases, with 9 bases between. The CDR3 sequence is 14 residues long. Per germline, CDR1 SGHDN and CDR2 FVKESK. For the CDR3, the DNA is TGTGCCAGCAGCCAAGATAGACAGGCCTATGGCTACACCTTC. The encoded protein is CASSQDRQAYGYTF.

This clone appeared a single time. The gene calls are TRBV24-1 and TRBJ1-5; D is undetermined. This CDR3 spans 15 amino acids. The germline V and J ends were trimmed by 10 bases and 2 bases, with 17 bases remaining between them. The germline gives CDR1 KGHDR, CDR2 SFDVKD. This chain's CDR3 is CATCPAFFGNQPQHF. DNA for the CDR3: TGTGCCACATGCCCCGCCTTTTTCGGCAATCAGCCCCAGCATTTT.

The J gene is TRBJ1-6, the V gene TRBV2, with TRBD1 identical over 7 bases. V gave up 6 bases and J gave up 7 bases; unmatched junction bases: 3. In germline, CDR1 is SNHLY, CDR2 FYNNEI. The CDR3 is 13 amino acids. The CDR3 DNA reads as TGTGCCAGCAGGGGACAGCCCAATTCACCCCTCCACTTT. This gives the protein CASRGQPNSPLHF.

This clone was seen once. The V and J genes are TRBV19 and TRBJ1-6, with D possibly being TRBD1 (6 bases). The CDR3 is 13 residues long. V lost 6 bases, J lost 7 bases, and 10 bases lay in between. CDR1 is LNHDA, CDR2 SQIVND, per germline (reference sequence). The CDR3: CASRWGLNSPLHF. DNA of the CDR3: TGTGCCAGTAGGTGGGGGCTAAATTCACCCCTCCACTTT.

The chain combines TRBV11-1 with TRBJ2-2, with no clear D. Per the germline V gene, CDR1 is SGHAT and CDR2 is FQDESV (reference sequence). The V gene lost 5 bases and the J gene lost 5 bases, with 15 bases spanning the gap. The CDR3 runs to 15 residues. CDR3 nucleotide sequence: TGTGCCAGCAGCCGACCCAGTACTATTACCGGGGAGCTGTTTTTT. This sequence encodes CASSRPSTITGELFF.

The chain is built from TRBV24-1 and TRBJ1-1, with 8 nucleotides matching TRBD1. J gave up 0 bases and V 4 bases, and 3 bases lay outside the gene matches. The CDR3 is 15 amino acids. CDR1 and CDR2 (germline): KGHDR, SFDVKD. CDR3 amino acids: CATSDSGQVNTEAFF. DNA for the CDR3: TGTGCCACCAGTGACTCGGGACAGGTGAACACTGAAGCTTTCTTT.

The genes are TRBV23-1 and TRBJ1-2; D call uncertain. TRBV23-1 is flagged as an ORF with uncertain function. Trimming cost V 3 bases and J 3 bases, with 17 bases left between them. This CDR3 contains 16 residues. The CDR3 spells CASSHPPGRPYYGYTF. The CDR3 region has the DNA TGCGCCAGCAGTCATCCCCCCGGCAGACCCTACTATGGCTACACCTTC.

This chain joins TRBV4-2 and TRBJ2-3; TRBD2 matches 13 bases. The CDR3 sequence is 17 residues long. The V gene end was trimmed by 3 bases and the J gene end by 5 bases; junction bases not matched to a gene: 8. Germline-derived CDR1 and CDR2 are LGHNA and YNFKEQ. In DNA form, the CDR3 reads TGTGCCAGCAGCCATACTACTAGCGGGAGGGCGGGAGATACGCAGTATTTT. Protein sequence: CASSHTTSGRAGDTQYF.

The CDR3 DNA reads TGCGCCAGCAGCTTGGCCGGCAGGGCAGGCAATTCACCCCTCCACTTT. Its protein is CASSLAGRAGNSPLHF. The gene calls are TRBV5-1 and TRBJ1-6, with a tentative D call TRBD1 (5 bases). The germline V gene has CDR1 SGHRS and CDR2 YFSETQ. The V and J ends lost 0 bases and 7 bases respectively, with 14 bases between them. The CDR3 loop spans 16 amino acids. The whole variable domain, remainder taken from reference TRBV5-1 and TRBJ1-6, is KAGVTQTPRYLIKTRGQQVTLSCSPISGHRSVSWYQQTPGQGLQFLFEYFSETQRNKGNFPGRFSGRQFSNSRSEMNVSTLELGDSALYLCASSLAGRAGNSPLHFGNGTRLTVT.

The chain couples TRBV4-1 to TRBJ2-2; no definite D call. Trimming left V 1 base short and J 3 bases short, with 12 bases between. The CDR3 loop spans 16 amino acids. Germline V gene data show CDR1 as MGHRA and CDR2 as YSYEKL. The CDR3, as DNA: TGCGCCAGCAGCCAAGTCCCCTATCGGGACACCGGGGAGCTGTTTTTT. Protein sequence: CASSQVPYRDTGELFF.

The chain is built from TRBV5-5 and TRBJ2-2, with unresolved D. CDR1 is SGHKS, CDR2 YYEKEE, per germline (reference sequence). This CDR3 has 15 amino acids. Trimming took 1 base from V and 0 from J, leaving 7 bases between them. The chain's CDR3 is CASSLLVSNTGELFF. The CDR3, as DNA: TGTGCCAGCAGCTTGCTAGTCTCGAACACCGGGGAGCTGTTTTTT.

This chain uses TRBV7-2 with TRBJ2-2; possible D gene TRBD2, 5 bases. The germline V gene has CDR1 SGHTA and CDR2 FQGNSA. V was pared by 1 base and J by 4 bases, with 10 bases between. CDR3 length equals 15 residues. CDR3 loop: CASSLEVGITGELFF. The CDR3 DNA follows: TGTGCCAGCAGCTTAGAGGTCGGGATCACCGGGGAGCTGTTTTTT.